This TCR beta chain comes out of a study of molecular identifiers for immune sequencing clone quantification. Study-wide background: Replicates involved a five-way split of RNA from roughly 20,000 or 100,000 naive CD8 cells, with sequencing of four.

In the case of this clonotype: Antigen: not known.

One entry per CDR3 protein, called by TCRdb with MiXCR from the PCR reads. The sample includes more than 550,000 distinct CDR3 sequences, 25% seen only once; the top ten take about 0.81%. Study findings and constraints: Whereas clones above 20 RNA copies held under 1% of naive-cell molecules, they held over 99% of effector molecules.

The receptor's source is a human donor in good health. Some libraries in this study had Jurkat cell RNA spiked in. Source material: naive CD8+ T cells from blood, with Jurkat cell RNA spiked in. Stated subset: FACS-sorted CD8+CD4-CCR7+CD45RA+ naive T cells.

The CDR3 region has the DNA TGTGCCAGCACCGAGGACGCCGCGTCCTACAATGAGCAGTTCTTC. It yields the protein CASTEDAASYNEQFF. This chain connects TRBV6-2 or TRBV6-3 to TRBJ2-1; D is unresolved. Germline V gene data show CDR1 as MNHEY and CDR2 as SVGEGT. Trimming removed 7 bases at V and 1 base at J, with 14 bases between. This CDR3 spans 15 amino acids.